This T cell receptor (beta chain) was observed in a study of blood T cell repertoires in COVID-19. CDR3 length: 11 amino acids. With 11 bases clipped from V and 8 bases from J, the junction kept 9 bases outside the gene matches. Per the germline V gene, CDR1 is LNHDA and CDR2 is SQIVND (reference sequence). The repertoire was sequenced with immunoSEQ multiplex PCR; TCRdb's copy has only in-frame clones and lacks some. The sample records hundreds of thousands of clones, 89% being singletons. The sequence was collected from a man aged 35-49 years with acute or convalescent COVID-19. The V gene is TRBV19, the J gene TRBJ2-7; the match to TRBD1 covers 7 bases. The sequencing input was peripheral blood. The CDR3 DNA follows: TGTGCCTCCAGGACAGGCGTCAAGCAGTACTTC. Protein sequence: CASRTGVKQYF.